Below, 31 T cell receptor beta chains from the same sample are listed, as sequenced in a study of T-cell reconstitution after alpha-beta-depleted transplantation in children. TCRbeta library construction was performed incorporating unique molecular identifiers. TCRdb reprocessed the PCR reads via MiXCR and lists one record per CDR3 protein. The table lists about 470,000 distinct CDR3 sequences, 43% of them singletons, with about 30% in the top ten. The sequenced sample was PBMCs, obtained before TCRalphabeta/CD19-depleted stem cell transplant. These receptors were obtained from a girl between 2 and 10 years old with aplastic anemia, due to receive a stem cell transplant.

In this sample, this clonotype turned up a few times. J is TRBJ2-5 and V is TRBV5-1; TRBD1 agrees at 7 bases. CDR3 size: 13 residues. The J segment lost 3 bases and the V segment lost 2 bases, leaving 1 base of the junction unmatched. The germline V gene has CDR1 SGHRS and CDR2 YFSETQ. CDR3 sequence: CASSLGTEETQYF. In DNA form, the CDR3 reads TGCGCCAGCAGCTTAGGGACAGAAGAGACCCAGTACTTC.

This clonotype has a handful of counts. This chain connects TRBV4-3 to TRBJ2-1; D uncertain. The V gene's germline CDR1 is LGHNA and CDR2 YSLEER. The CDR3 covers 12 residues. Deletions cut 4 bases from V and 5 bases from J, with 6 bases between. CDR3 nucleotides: TGCGCCAGCAGCCGAACGGACAATGAGCAGTTCTTC. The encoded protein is CASSRTDNEQFF.

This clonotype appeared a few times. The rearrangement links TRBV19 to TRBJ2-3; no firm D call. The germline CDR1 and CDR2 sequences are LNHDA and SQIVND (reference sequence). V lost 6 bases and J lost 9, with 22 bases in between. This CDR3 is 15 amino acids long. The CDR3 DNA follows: TGTGCCAGTAGCGCCCTAGGGTCTTTTCGCGACACGCAGTATTTT. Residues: CASSALGSFRDTQYF.

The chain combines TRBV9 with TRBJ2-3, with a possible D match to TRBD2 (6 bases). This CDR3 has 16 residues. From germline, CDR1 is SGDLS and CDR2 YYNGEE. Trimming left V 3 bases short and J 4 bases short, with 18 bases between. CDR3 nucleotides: TGTGCCAGCAGCGCTCCTAGCGACATCAGGGCAGATACGCAGTATTTT. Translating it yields CASSAPSDIRADTQYF.

As DNA, the CDR3 is TGTGCCAGCAGTTCCGCCCCAGGGGGCTTGGACACTGAAGCTTTCTTT. It translates to CASSSAPGGLDTEAFF. V is TRBV12-3 or TRBV12-4 and J is TRBJ1-1; 8 bases match TRBD1. V gave up 4 bases and J gave up 3 bases; unmatched junction bases: 10. This CDR3 spans 16 amino acids.

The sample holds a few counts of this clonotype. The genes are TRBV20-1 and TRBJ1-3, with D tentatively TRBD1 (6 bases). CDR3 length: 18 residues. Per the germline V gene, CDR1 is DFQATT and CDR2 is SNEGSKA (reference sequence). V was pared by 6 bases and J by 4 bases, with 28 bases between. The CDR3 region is CSAQLITTTGTRGNTIYF. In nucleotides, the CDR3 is TGCAGTGCCCAGCTTATCACTACTACAGGGACTCGCGGAAACACCATATATTTT.

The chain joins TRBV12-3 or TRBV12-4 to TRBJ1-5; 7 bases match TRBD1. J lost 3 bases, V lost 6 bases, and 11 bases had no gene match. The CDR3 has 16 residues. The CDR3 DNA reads TGTGCCAGCAGGCTATCCTCGGGACAGCTCAATCAGCCCCAGCATTTT. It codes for CASRLSSGQLNQPQHF.

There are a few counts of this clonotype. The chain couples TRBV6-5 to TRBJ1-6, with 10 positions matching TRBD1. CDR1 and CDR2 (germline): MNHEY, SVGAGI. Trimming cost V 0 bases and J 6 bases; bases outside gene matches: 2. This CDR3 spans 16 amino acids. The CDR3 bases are TGTGCCAGCAGTTACTCGGGACAGGGGTCTAATTCACCCCTCCACTTT. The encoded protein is CASSYSGQGSNSPLHF.

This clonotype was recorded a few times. For the CDR3, the DNA is TGCAGCGTTTCCGGACTAGCTACCAATGAGCAGTTCTTC. It codes for CSVSGLATNEQFF. This rearrangement joins TRBV29-1 to TRBJ2-1; 8 bases fit TRBD2. V was clipped by 5 bases and J by 6 bases; unmatched bases: 6. This CDR3 contains 13 residues. Germline CDR1 is SQVTM and CDR2 is ANQGSEA.

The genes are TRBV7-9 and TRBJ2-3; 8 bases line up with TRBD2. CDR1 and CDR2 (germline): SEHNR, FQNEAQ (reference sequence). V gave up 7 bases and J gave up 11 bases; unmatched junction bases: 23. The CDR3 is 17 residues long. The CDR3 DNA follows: TGTGCCAGCATCCCTGCACACCAGAACTCCGGGACTAGTAGGCAGTATTTT. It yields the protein CASIPAHQNSGTSRQYF.

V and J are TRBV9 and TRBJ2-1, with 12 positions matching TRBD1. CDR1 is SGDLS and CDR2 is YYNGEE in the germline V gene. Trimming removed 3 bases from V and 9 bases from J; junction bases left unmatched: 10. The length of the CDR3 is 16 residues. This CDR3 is CASSAGRDRGPAEQFF. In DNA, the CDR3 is TGTGCCAGCAGCGCAGGCCGGGACAGGGGGCCCGCTGAGCAGTTCTTC.

The CDR3 region is CASSQALAEGGDTQYF. The CDR3, as DNA: TGTGCCAGCAGCCAAGCACTAGCGGAGGGGGGAGATACGCAGTATTTT. The chain recombines TRBV4-2 with TRBJ2-3; TRBD2 matches at 8 bases. This CDR3 region has 16 residues. Germline loops: CDR1 LGHNA, CDR2 YNFKEQ. Trimming removed 1 base from V and 5 bases from J; junction bases left unmatched: 8.

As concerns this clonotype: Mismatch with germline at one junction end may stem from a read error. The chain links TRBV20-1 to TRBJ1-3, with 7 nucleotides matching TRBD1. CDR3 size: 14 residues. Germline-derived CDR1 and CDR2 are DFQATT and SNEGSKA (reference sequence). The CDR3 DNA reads TGCAGTGCTGGAGACCGGGGACAGGGAAACACCATATATTTT. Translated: CSAGDRGQGNTIYF.

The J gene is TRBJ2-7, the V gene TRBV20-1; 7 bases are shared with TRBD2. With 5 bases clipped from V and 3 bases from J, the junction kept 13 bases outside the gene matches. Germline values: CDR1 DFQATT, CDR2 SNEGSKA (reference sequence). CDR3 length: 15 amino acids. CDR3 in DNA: TGCAGTGCTCAAATAAGCTCTAGCGGCAACTACGAGCAGTACTTC. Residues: CSAQISSSGNYEQYF.

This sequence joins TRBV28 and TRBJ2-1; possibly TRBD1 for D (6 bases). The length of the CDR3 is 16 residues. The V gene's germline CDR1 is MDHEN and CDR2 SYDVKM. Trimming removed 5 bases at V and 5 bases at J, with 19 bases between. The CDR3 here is CASSPYNAAGDNEQFF. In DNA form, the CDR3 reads TGTGCCAGCAGTCCCTATAACGCGGCAGGGGACAATGAGCAGTTCTTC.

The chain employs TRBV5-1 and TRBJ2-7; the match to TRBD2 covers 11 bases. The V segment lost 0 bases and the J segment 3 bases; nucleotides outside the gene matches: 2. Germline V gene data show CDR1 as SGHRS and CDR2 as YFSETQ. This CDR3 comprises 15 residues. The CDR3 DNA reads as TGCGCCAGCAGCTTGGACGGGACTAGCGGCTACGAGCAGTACTTC. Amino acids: CASSLDGTSGYEQYF.

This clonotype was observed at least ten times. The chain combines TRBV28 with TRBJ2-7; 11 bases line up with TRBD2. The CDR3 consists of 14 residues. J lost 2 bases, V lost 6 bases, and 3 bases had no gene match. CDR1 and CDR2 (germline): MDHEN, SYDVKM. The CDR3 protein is CASSQLAGAYEQYF. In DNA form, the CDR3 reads TGTGCCAGCAGCCAACTAGCGGGAGCCTACGAGCAGTACTTC. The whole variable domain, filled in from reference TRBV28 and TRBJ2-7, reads DVKVTQSSRYLVKRTGEKVFLECVQDMDHENMFWYRQDPGLGLRLIYFSYDVKMKEKGDIPEGYSVSREKKERFSLILESASTNQTSMYLCASSQLAGAYEQYFGPGTRLTVT.

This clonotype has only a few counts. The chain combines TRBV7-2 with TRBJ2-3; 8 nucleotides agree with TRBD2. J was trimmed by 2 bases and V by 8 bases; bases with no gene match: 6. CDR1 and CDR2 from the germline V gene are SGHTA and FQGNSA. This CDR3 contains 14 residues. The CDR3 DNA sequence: TGTGCCAGCCATGCGGGACTAGTCACAGATACGCAGTATTTT. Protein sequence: CASHAGLVTDTQYF. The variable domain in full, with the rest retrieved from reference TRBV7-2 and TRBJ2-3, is GAGVSQSPSNKVTEKGKDVELRCDPISGHTALYWYRQSLGQGLEFLIYFQGNSAPDKSGLPSDRFSAERTGGSVSTLTIQRTQQEDSAVYLCASHAGLVTDTQYFGPGTRLTVL.

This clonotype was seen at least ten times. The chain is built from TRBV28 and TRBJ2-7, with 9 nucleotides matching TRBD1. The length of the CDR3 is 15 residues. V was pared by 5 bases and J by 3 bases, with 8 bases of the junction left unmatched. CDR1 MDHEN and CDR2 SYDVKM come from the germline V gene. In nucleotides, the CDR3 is TGTGCCAGCAGTCCCCCGGACAGGGGAATCTACGAGCAGTACTTC. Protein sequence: CASSPPDRGIYEQYF. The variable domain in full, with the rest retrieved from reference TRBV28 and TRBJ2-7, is DVKVTQSSRYLVKRTGEKVFLECVQDMDHENMFWYRQDPGLGLRLIYFSYDVKMKEKGDIPEGYSVSREKKERFSLILESASTNQTSMYLCASSPPDRGIYEQYFGPGTRLTVT.

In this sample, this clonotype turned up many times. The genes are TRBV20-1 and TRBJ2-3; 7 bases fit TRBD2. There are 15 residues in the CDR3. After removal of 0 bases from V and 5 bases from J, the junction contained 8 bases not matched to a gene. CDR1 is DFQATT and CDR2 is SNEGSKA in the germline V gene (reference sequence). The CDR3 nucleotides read TGCAGTGCTAGAGATCGGGGAGGGCCGATAGATACGCAGTATTTT. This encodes CSARDRGGPIDTQYF.

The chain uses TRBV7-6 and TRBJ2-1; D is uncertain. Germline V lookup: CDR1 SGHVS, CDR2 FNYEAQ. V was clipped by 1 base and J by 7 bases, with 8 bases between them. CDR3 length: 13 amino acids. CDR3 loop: CASSLDVWNEQFF. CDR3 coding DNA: TGTGCCAGCAGCTTAGACGTCTGGAATGAGCAGTTCTTC.

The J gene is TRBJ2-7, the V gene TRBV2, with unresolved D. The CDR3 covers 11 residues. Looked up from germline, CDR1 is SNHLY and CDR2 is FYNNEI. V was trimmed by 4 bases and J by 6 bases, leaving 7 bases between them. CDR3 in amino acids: CASSGLREQYF. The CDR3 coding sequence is TGTGCCAGCAGTGGCTTACGCGAGCAGTACTTC.

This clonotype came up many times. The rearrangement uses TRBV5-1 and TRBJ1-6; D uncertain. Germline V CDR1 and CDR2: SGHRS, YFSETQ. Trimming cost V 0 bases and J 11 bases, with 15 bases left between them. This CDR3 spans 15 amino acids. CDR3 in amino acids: CASSLGQFKGTPLHF. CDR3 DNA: TGCGCCAGCAGCTTGGGGCAGTTTAAAGGAACACCCCTCCACTTT.

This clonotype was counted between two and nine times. For the CDR3, the DNA is TGTGCCAGCAGTAAGCCGGGACTAGCGGGAGGAGGGGAGCAGTTCTTC. It encodes CASSKPGLAGGGEQFF. The chain has TRBV6-1 and TRBJ2-1; 15 nucleotides line up with TRBD2. The CDR3 covers 16 residues. Germline V gene lookup returns CDR1 MNHNS and CDR2 SASEGT. V lost 5 bases to trimming and J lost 10 bases; unmatched junction nucleotides: 9.

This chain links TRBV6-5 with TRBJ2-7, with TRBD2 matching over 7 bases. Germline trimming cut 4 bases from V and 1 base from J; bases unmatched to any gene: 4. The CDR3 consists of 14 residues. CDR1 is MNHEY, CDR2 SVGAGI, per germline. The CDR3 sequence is CASSLISGSYEQYF. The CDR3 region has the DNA TGTGCCAGCAGTTTGATTAGCGGGTCCTACGAGCAGTACTTC.

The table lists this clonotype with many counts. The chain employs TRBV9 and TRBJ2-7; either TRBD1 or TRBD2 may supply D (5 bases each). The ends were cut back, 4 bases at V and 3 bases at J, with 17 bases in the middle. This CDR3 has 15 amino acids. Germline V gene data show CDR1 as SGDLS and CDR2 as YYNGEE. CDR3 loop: CASSPSGTAIYEQYF. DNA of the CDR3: TGTGCCAGCAGCCCATCCGGGACGGCAATCTACGAGCAGTACTTC.

This chain's CDR3 is CATSRPTGVNEQFF. As DNA, the CDR3 is TGTGCCACCAGCAGACCAACAGGGGTCAATGAGCAGTTCTTC. This chain connects TRBV15 to TRBJ2-1; TRBD1 matches 7 bases. Trimming removed 2 bases from V and 6 bases from J; junction bases left unmatched: 4. In germline, CDR1 is LNHNV, CDR2 YYDKDF (reference sequence). The CDR3 loop spans 14 amino acids. The variable domain in full, with the rest retrieved from reference TRBV15 and TRBJ2-1, is DAMVIQNPRYQVTQFGKPVTLSCSQTLNHNVMYWYQQKSSQAPKLLFHYYDKDFNNEADTPDNFQSRRPNTSFCFLDIRSPGLGDTAMYLCATSRPTGVNEQFFGPGTRLTVL.

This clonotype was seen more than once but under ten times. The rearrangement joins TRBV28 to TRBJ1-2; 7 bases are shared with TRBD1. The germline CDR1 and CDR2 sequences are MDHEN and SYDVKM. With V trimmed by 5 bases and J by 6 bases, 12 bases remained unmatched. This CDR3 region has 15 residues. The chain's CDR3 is CASSTRGRGLHGYTF. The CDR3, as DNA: TGTGCCAGCAGTACCCGGGGGAGGGGGCTCCATGGCTACACCTTC.

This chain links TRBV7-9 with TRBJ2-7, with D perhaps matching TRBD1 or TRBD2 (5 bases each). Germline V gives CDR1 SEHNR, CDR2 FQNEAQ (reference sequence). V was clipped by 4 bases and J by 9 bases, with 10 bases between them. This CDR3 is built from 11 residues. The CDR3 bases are TGTGCCAGCAGCTCCCGGGACGGGCAGTACTTC. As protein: CASSSRDGQYF. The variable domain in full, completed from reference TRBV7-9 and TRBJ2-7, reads DTGVSQNPRHKITKRGQNVTFRCDPISEHNRLYWYRQTLGQGPEFLTYFQNEAQLEKSRLLSDRFSAERPKGSFSTLEIQRTEQGDSAMYLCASSSRDGQYFGPGTRLTVT.

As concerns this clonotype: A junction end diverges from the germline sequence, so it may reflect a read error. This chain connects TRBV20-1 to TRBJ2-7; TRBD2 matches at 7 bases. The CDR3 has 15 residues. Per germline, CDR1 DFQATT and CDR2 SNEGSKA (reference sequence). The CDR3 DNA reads TGCGGTGCTAGAGATCCTGGAGCGGGGTCCTACGAGCAGTACTTC. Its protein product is CGARDPGAGSYEQYF.

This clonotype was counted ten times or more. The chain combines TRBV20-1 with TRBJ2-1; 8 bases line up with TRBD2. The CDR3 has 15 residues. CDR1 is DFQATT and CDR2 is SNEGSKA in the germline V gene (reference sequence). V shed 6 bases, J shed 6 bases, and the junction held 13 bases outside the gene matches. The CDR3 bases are TGCAGTGCCCAAGATTCGGGACTAGTAGTCAATGAGCAGTTCTTC. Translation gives CSAQDSGLVVNEQFF.